The T cell receptor beta chain described here comes from a study of control samples from healthy donors and cancer patients. Trimming at V came to 6 bases and at J to 18 bases, leaving 8 bases not matched to a gene. The CDR3 covers 11 residues. Germline V gene sequence: CDR1 SNHLY, CDR2 FYNNEI. Clones were read by immunoSEQ multiplex PCR, and TCRdb kept only the in-frame ones, dropping some. The table shows some 44,000 clones, with around 75% occurring only once. This receptor was taken from a male donor with melanoma. The sequenced material came from formalin-fixed, paraffin-embedded tissue. The chain has TRBV2 and TRBJ1-6, with 7 bases aligning to TRBD1. The CDR3 here is CASSPDRANHF. As DNA, the CDR3 is TGTGCCAGCAGCCCCGACAGGGCCAACCACTTT.